This TCR beta chain was sequenced in a study of PD-1 blockade in mismatch repair-deficient tumors listed by TCRdb under 2017. At the level of the whole study: Between September 2013 and late 2016, roughly 78 consecutive patients with over ten mismatch repair-deficient cancer types, all previously treated and progressing, were enrolled in the trial. Tumor-associated T cell clones were tracked in the peripheral blood of patients responding to PD-1 blockade by deep sequencing of TCR CDR3 regions. Results the study describes overall, beyond this receptor: Clones residing in the tumor, which were often undetectable in blood before treatment, expanded quickly after pembrolizumab and then contracted, generally before radiologic responses.

The germline V gene sets CDR1 to SGHAT and CDR2 to FQNNGV. V and J are trimmed by 7 bases and 8 bases, and the gene matches miss 12 bases of the junction. Measured from the cysteine to the phenylalanine, the CDR3 is 15 residues long. The read is trimmed to its CDR3 DNA, 45 bases read in frame from base 1. The sample's time point label is to be understood as: peripheral blood before pembrolizumab. Mismatch repair deficiency was established in every enrolled patient by polymerase chain reaction or immunohistochemistry. Three patients who responded to pembrolizumab therapy underwent TCR sequencing. The phase II trial prospectively tested pembrolizumab PD-1 blockade in advanced mismatch repair-deficient cancers regardless of tissue of origin. Peripheral blood T cell samples were serially collected before and at multiple times after PD-1 blockade was started. Blood sampling time points were reported as weeks after the first dose of pembrolizumab.

Libraries were constructed by the immunoSEQ multiplex PCR assay. TCRdb's version of the immuneACCESS table is confined to in-frame rearrangements and falls short of the full clone set. An unresolved V gene accounts for under half of the shortfall where checked; the remainder is of unknown origin. The sample records about 25,000 clones, about four fifths of which are singletons. The ten largest clonotypes hold approximately 3% of the sample. As for this clone: What antigen it recognizes has not been identified. Base qualities are not at hand, and no much larger clone is one base apart.

The chain is assembled from TRBV11-2 and TRBJ2-1, with 9 junctional bases fitting TRBD2. The source is an adult with mismatch repair-deficient cancer. Source: PBMCs, taken before pembrolizumab treatment. The bases are TGTGCCAGCACCCCGGTGGTAGCGGGAGTCTATGAGCAGTTCTTC. It codes for CASTPVVAGVYEQFF.